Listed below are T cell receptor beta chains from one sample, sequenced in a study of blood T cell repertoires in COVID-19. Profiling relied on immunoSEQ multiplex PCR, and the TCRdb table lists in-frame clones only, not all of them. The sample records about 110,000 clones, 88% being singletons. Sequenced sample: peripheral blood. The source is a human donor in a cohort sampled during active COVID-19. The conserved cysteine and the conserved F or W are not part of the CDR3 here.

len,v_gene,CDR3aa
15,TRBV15,ATSREGAGRTNEKLF
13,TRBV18,ASSRSTEEIYEQY
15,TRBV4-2,ASSQSFTGQGGYGYT
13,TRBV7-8,ASRSRPSGSYEQY
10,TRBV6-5,ASSSQQETQY
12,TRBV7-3,ASSATTGNNEQF
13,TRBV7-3,ASSPGGPRTDTQY
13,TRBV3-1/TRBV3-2,ASSLDRVVTDTQY
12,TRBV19,ASSARTAPDTQY
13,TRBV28,ASSLIGHPNYGYT
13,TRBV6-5,ASIYRGDMNTEAF
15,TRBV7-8,ASSFQAGGPRTGELF
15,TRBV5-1,ASSLVGGTAYNSPLH
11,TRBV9,ASSRDGQGEQY
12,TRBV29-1,SVRSQGATLEQY
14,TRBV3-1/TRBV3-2,ASSPLGGASNQPQH